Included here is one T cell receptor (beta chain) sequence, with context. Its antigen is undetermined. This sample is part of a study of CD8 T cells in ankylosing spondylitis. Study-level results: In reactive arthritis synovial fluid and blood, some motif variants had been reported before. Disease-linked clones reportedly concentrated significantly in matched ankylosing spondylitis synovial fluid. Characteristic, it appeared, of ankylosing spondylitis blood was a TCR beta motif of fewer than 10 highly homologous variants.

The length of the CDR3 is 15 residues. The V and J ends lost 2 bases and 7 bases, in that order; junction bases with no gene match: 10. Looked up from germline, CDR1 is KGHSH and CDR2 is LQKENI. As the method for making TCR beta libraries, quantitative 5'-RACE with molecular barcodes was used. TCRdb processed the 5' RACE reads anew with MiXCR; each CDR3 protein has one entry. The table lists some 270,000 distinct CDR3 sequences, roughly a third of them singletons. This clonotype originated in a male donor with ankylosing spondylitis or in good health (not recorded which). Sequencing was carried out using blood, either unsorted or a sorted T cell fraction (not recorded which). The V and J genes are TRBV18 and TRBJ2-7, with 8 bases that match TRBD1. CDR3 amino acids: CASSPFTGGGWEQYF. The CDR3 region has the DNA TGTGCCAGCTCACCATTCACAGGGGGTGGTTGGGAGCAGTACTTC.